One T cell receptor (beta chain) is described in this entry. The target antigen is unknown. CDR1 is SGDLS, CDR2 YYNGEE, per germline. This CDR3 has 17 amino acids. Trimming took 0 bases from V and 4 from J; bases not matched to a gene: 7. Researchers ran the PCR with 60 Vbeta and 13 Jbeta primers. Here immunoSEQ multiplex PCR was the method, and the copy in TCRdb shows in-frame clones only, minus some. The sample gives around 180,000 clones, about 82% of which show up once; 2.4% is in the top ten. Healthy bone marrow donors made up the donors. Nominal health characterized the donors when sampled, though unrecorded immune exposures were likely. The entry originates in a study of cytomegalovirus exposure and HLA in healthy donors. Study-level points and caveats: Several V segments, TRBV6-2 and TRBV6-3 among them, could not be told apart and were dropped.

This sequence originates from a male donor in good health and CMV-seronegative. Sequenced sample: PBMCs. The chain combines TRBV9 with TRBJ2-1; 10 nucleotides match TRBD1. CDR3 amino acids: CASSVDPVDRGYNEQFF. The CDR3 DNA sequence: TGTGCCAGCAGCGTAGATCCCGTGGACAGGGGGTACAATGAGCAGTTCTTC.